The rows below give T cell receptor beta chains drawn from one sample of a study of PD-L1 blockade in urothelial cancer. Some clones are missing from TCRdb's copy, which holds only in-frame ones; the method was immunoSEQ multiplex PCR. The sample includes about 22,000 clones, around nine tenths seen only once; the top ten take 11%. Sequenced material: PBMCs, taken around atezolizumab (anti-PD-L1) treatment. The receptors derive from a woman aged 60-75 years with urothelial cancer. CDR3s include the opening cysteine and the closing phenylalanine or tryptophan. The D gene is left open where the match is weak. The size entry is marked missing in some rows and otherwise reads once, few, many or a size class.

CDR3 protein	CDR3 DNA	V gene	J gene	D gene	clone size
CASSVGAQETQYF	TGTGCCAGCAGCGTAGGGGCCCAAGAGACCCAGTACTTC	TRBV9	TRBJ2-5	-	-
CASAPDSSYEQYF	TGTGCCAGCGCCCCCGACAGCTCCTACGAGCAGTACTTC	TRBV7-3	TRBJ2-7	-	-
CASSGKGARGYEQYF	TGTGCCAGCAGCGGAAAGGGGGCGCGGGGATACGAGCAGTACTTC	TRBV7-9	TRBJ2-7	-	-
CASSPDRLLSYEQYF	TGTGCCAGCAGCCCGGACAGGCTACTCTCCTACGAGCAGTACTTC	TRBV6-5	TRBJ2-7	TRBD1	-
CASSPGTGKDIQYF	TGTGCCAGCTCACCTGGGACAGGGAAAGACATTCAGTACTTC	TRBV18	TRBJ2-4	TRBD1	once
CASSPNGVGPGTYSLSNQPQHF	TGTGCCAGCTCACCTAATGGAGTAGGGCCAGGGACTTACTCATTAAGCAATCAGCCCCAGCATTTT	TRBV18	TRBJ1-5	-	-
CASSSTPGAYGYTF	TGTGCCAGCAGCTCCACCCCAGGGGCCTATGGCTACACCTTC	TRBV7-3	TRBJ1-2	-	-
CASSFLAANSNQPQHF	TGTGCCAGCAGTTTTCTGGCGGCTAATAGCAATCAGCCCCAGCATTTT	TRBV27	TRBJ1-5	-	-
CSARVQQTLFF	TGCAGTGCTAGAGTACAGCAGACGCTGTTTTTT	TRBV20-1	TRBJ1-4	-	-
CASSLRTIREGSNEQFF	TGCGCCAGCAGCCTTAGAACTATCCGGGAGGGCAGCAATGAGCAGTTCTTC	TRBV4-1	TRBJ2-1	TRBD2	-
CATRGGGGLQETQYF	TGTGCCACCAGGGGAGGCGGGGGACTCCAAGAGACCCAGTACTTC	TRBV10-3	TRBJ2-5	-	-
CASSPLYSGDNEQFF	TGTGCCAGCTCACCATTATATTCGGGGGACAATGAGCAGTTCTTC	TRBV18	TRBJ2-1	-	-
CASSIRQGRTGELFF	TGTGCCAGTAGTATTAGACAGGGCCGCACCGGGGAGCTGTTTTTT	TRBV19	TRBJ2-2	TRBD1	-
CASKVSGRQTQYF	TGCGCCAGCAAGGTTAGCGGGAGGCAGACCCAGTACTTC	TRBV10-2	TRBJ2-5	TRBD2	-
CASSVTGGWDYGYTF	TGTGCCAGCAGCGTAACAGGCGGATGGGACTATGGCTACACCTTC	TRBV5-8	TRBJ1-2	-	-
CASSLDRAVDTIYF	TGCGCCAGCAGCTTGGACAGGGCGGTAGACACCATATATTTT	TRBV5-1	TRBJ1-3	-	-
CASSSGTELYGYTF	TGTGCCAGCAGCTCCGGGACAGAACTCTATGGCTACACCTTC	TRBV7-9	TRBJ1-2	TRBD1	-
CASSQSKMGPYTCATEAFF	TGCGCCAGCAGTCAATCCAAAATGGGGCCGTACACTTGTGCCACTGAAGCTTTCTTT	TRBV23-1	TRBJ1-1	-	once
CASSVEGGAGILKNIQYF	TGTGCCAGCAGCGTAGAAGGGGGGGCAGGTATACTCAAAAACATTCAGTACTTC	TRBV9	TRBJ2-4	-	-
CSVVGGDSNTGELFF	TGCAGCGTCGTTGGAGGGGACTCGAACACCGGGGAGCTGTTTTTT	TRBV29-1	TRBJ2-2	-	-
CASSDGGDYGYTF	TGTGCCAGCAGTGACGGCGGGGACTATGGCTACACCTTC	TRBV2	TRBJ1-2	-	-
CASSAGTGAYTEAFF	TGTGCCAGCAGTGCGGGGACAGGGGCCTACACTGAAGCTTTCTTT	TRBV2	TRBJ1-1	TRBD1	once
CASSPGQGNTGELFF	TGTGCCAGCTCACCGGGACAGGGGAACACCGGGGAGCTGTTTTTT	TRBV18	TRBJ2-2	TRBD1	-
CASSIQGATDTQYF	TGTGCCAGCAGTATACAGGGCGCCACAGATACGCAGTATTTT	TRBV6-1	TRBJ2-3	-	-
CASSQDRQGENYGYTF	TGCGCCAGCAGCCAAGATCGGCAGGGGGAAAACTATGGCTACACCTTC	TRBV4-3	TRBJ1-2	TRBD1	-
CASSDLPSVVPNTGELFF	TGTGCCAGCAGTGACCTTCCCTCGGTTGTCCCCAACACCGGGGAGCTGTTTTTT	TRBV6-4	TRBJ2-2	-	-
CASSITGKETQYF	TGTGCCAGTAGTATAACAGGGAAAGAGACCCAGTACTTC	TRBV19	TRBJ2-5	-	once
CASSVGGALGYTF	TGTGCCAGCAGTGTCGGGGGGGCCCTCGGCTACACCTTC	TRBV2	TRBJ1-2	-	-
CASSTRQGGSPLHF	TGTGCCAGTAGTACAAGACAGGGCGGTTCACCCCTCCACTTT	TRBV19	TRBJ1-6	TRBD1	-
CASSSTPGNTEAFF	TGTGCCAGCAGCTCGACCCCGGGGAACACTGAAGCTTTCTTT	TRBV7-2	TRBJ1-1	-	-
CASSEDETEYEQYF	TGCGCCAGCAGCGAAGACGAGACAGAATACGAGCAGTACTTC	TRBV4-3	TRBJ2-7	-	-
CASSTGTGNEQYF	TGTGCCAGCAGTACCGGGACAGGGAATGAGCAGTACTTC	TRBV6-5	TRBJ2-7	TRBD1	-
CASSLGTANTEAFF	TGCGCCAGCAGCCTCGGGACTGCGAACACTGAAGCTTTCTTT	TRBV5-1	TRBJ1-1	-	once
CASSYSQGGYGYTF	TGTGCCAGCAGTTATAGTCAGGGTGGCTATGGCTACACCTTC	TRBV6-5	TRBJ1-2	-	-
CASSPGVGVTYEQYF	TGTGCCAGCAGTCCGGGAGTCGGGGTTACCTACGAGCAGTACTTC	TRBV27	TRBJ2-7	-	-
CASSPGGQGLHEQYF	TGTGCCAGCAGCCCCGGGGGACAGGGTTTGCACGAGCAGTACTTC	TRBV7-7	TRBJ2-7	TRBD1	few
CASSSPSWGAEAFF	TGTGCCAGCAGCTCCCCCTCCTGGGGAGCTGAAGCTTTCTTT	TRBV9	TRBJ1-1	-	-
CASSVLAGGYNEQFF	TGTGCCAGCAGTGTCCTAGCGGGGGGTTACAATGAGCAGTTCTTC	TRBV27	TRBJ2-1	TRBD2	-
CASSFTPSGQGADTQYF	TGCGCCAGCAGCTTTACCCCCTCTGGACAGGGGGCAGATACGCAGTATTTT	TRBV5-1	TRBJ2-3	TRBD1	-
CASSLRGQGSGNTIYF	TGTGCCAGCAGTTTAAGGGGACAGGGCTCTGGAAACACCATATATTTT	TRBV28	TRBJ1-3	TRBD1	-
CASSQGLAGGGETQYF	TGTGCCAGCAGCCAAGGACTAGCGGGGGGAGGAGAGACCCAGTACTTC	TRBV4-2	TRBJ2-5	TRBD2	-
CAISELAGRSDTQYF	TGTGCCATCAGTGAGCTAGCGGGGAGGTCAGATACGCAGTATTTT	TRBV10-3	TRBJ2-3	TRBD2	once
CARKPTGANTEAFF	TGTGCCAGGAAACCGACAGGGGCGAACACTGAAGCTTTCTTT	TRBV2	TRBJ1-1	TRBD1	-
CASSLDLLGSAGTNEKLFF	TGCGCCAGCAGCTTGGATTTGTTAGGGAGCGCTGGAACTAATGAAAAACTGTTTTTT	TRBV5-1	TRBJ1-4	-	once
CASSPRTGVETQYF	TGTGCCAGCTCACCGCGGACAGGGGTGGAGACCCAGTACTTC	TRBV18	TRBJ2-5	TRBD1	-
CASSDRGRELAFF	TGCGCCAGCAGCGACAGGGGGCGCGAACTAGCTTTCTTT	TRBV4-1	TRBJ1-1	TRBD1	-
CASSQGFRDRAFSRYGYTF	TGCGCCAGCAGCCAAGGGTTTAGAGACAGGGCATTCTCCCGCTATGGCTACACCTTC	TRBV4-3	TRBJ1-2	TRBD1	-
CASKGEGNEQFF	TGTGCCAGCAAGGGGGAGGGCAATGAGCAGTTCTTC	TRBV2	TRBJ2-1	-	-
CASSLAGEYNEQFF	TGTGCCAGCAGCTTAGCGGGAGAATACAATGAGCAGTTCTTC	TRBV28	TRBJ2-1	TRBD2	-
CASESTQGASNQPQHF	TGTGCCAGCGAAAGTACACAGGGGGCAAGCAATCAGCCCCAGCATTTT	TRBV2	TRBJ1-5	TRBD1	-
CASSLDSEQFF	TGTGCCAGCAGCTTGGACAGCGAGCAGTTCTTC	TRBV5-6	TRBJ2-1	-	-
CATSRDLAGATGELFF	TGTGCCACCAGCAGAGATCTAGCGGGGGCTACCGGGGAGCTGTTTTTT	TRBV15	TRBJ2-2	TRBD2	-
CASSTTGGSTDTQYF	TGTGCCAGTAGTACCACAGGGGGCTCAACAGATACGCAGTATTTT	TRBV19	TRBJ2-3	TRBD1	-
CASRGTGEETQYF	TGTGCCAGCAGAGGGACAGGGGAGGAGACCCAGTACTTC	TRBV28	TRBJ2-5	TRBD1	-